Presented here are 6 T cell receptor beta chains from one specimen sequenced in a study of vaccination effects on CD4 cells after COVID-19. For these TCRs, the target antigens are not known. Assay: immunoSEQ multiplex PCR; the TCRdb copy retains only in-frame clones and omits some. The sample records some 40,000 clones, roughly 87% being singletons. Culturing for nine to ten days preceded CD4+ T cell isolation. The material was CD4+ T cells from PBMCs cultured without peptide, obtained before COVID-19 vaccination. The receptors come from a human donor who received a COVID-19 vaccine.

The chain has TRBV3-1 (or the pseudogene TRBV3-2) and TRBJ2-3; unclear D gene. Trimming took 4 bases from V and 0 from J, leaving 14 bases between them. The CDR3 is 16 residues long. Germline assignment: CDR1 LGHDT and CDR2 YNNKEL (reference sequence). In nucleotides, the CDR3 is TGTGCCAGCAGCCCCCGGTCAGCCCTAAGCACAGATACGCAGTATTTT. This encodes CASSPRSALSTDTQYF.

CDR3 in amino acids: CSARDRGSQYF. CDR3 nucleotide sequence: TGCAGTGCTAGAGATCGGGGGTCCCAGTACTTC. The chain joins TRBV20-1 to TRBJ2-5; D is perhaps TRBD2 (6 bases). Germline V gives CDR1 DFQATT, CDR2 SNEGSKA (reference sequence). This CDR3 has 11 residues. V was cut by 0 bases and J by 9 bases, with 8 bases left in between.

V and J are TRBV7-9 and TRBJ2-3, with D perhaps TRBD1 (6 bases). This CDR3 region has 15 residues. CDR1 is SEHNR, CDR2 FQNEAQ, per germline (reference sequence). V lost 5 bases to trimming and J lost 2 bases, with 14 bases between them. CDR3 loop: CASSRFTGSTDTQYF. The CDR3 nucleotides read TGTGCCAGCAGCCGGTTTACAGGGTCCACAGATACGCAGTATTTT.

The rearrangement links TRBV19 to TRBJ2-1; 9 bases fit TRBD1. The length of the CDR3 is 17 residues. Trimming at V came to 3 bases and at J to 4 bases, leaving 10 bases not matched to a gene. CDR1 is LNHDA, CDR2 SQIVND, per germline (reference sequence). The CDR3 DNA reads TGTGCCAGTAGTATTGGGGATGGACAGGGGAAGTACAATGAGCAGTTCTTC. Translated, it gives CASSIGDGQGKYNEQFF.

This chain uses TRBV6-5 with TRBJ1-1, with D perhaps TRBD1 (5 bases). The CDR3 runs 15 residues. Per the germline V gene, CDR1 is MNHEY and CDR2 is SVGAGI. V gave up 6 bases and J gave up 5 bases, with 19 bases separating them. The CDR3 DNA sequence: TGTGCCAGCAGGGACACTGGGGGGGTTTTAACTGAAGCTTTCTTT. This sequence encodes CASRDTGGVLTEAFF.

The rearrangement uses TRBV7-2 and TRBJ2-2, with D unresolved. The CDR3 has 14 residues. Trimming shortened V by 5 bases and J by 5 bases, and 12 bases separated the two germline ends. Germline CDR1 is SGHTA and CDR2 is FQGNSA. The CDR3: CASSQSPGTGELFF. CDR3 nucleotides: TGTGCCAGCAGCCAGAGCCCTGGGACCGGGGAGCTGTTTTTT.